A single sample gave rise to the 13 T cell receptor beta chains below, sequenced in a study of blood T cell repertoires in COVID-19 (TCRdb year 2020). The method behind the library was the immunoSEQ multiplex PCR assay. TCRdb obtained this table from immuneACCESS and retained in-frame rearrangements with V and J assigned. These tables miss some clones; where compared with another copy, unresolved V genes account for less than half of the shortfall, and the remainder is unexplained. This sample comprises roughly 230,000 clones, roughly 84% of them detected only once. The biggest ten clones account for around 7% of the sample. Input material: PBMCs or T cells enriched from blood (not recorded which). These receptors were obtained from a man aged 30 to 45 in a cohort exposed to, infected with or recovered from COVID-19 (not recorded which).

The chain joins TRBV7-9 to TRBJ1-1; D is ambiguous. In germline, CDR1 is SEHNR, CDR2 FQNEAQ (reference sequence). The V end was cut by 5 bases, the J end by 6 bases, with 7 bases between. There are 11 residues in the CDR3. As DNA, the CDR3 is TGTGCCAGCAGCCCCCAGGCTGAAGCTTTCTTT. It specifies CASSPQAEAFF.

This clone was recorded only once. V usage is TRBV2 and J usage is TRBJ1-5; TRBD1 aligns across 8 bases. J was trimmed by 8 bases and V by 7 bases; bases with no gene match: 16. Germline V lookup: CDR1 SNHLY, CDR2 FYNNEI. This CDR3 is built from 16 residues. CDR3 in DNA: TGTGCCAGCAAAGGACAGGGAAGGGTTATGGGAGAGCCCCAGCATTTT. Amino acid sequence: CASKGQGRVMGEPQHF.

The chain has TRBV6-5 and TRBJ2-5, with TRBD2 as a possible D gene (6 bases). Germline values: CDR1 MNHEY, CDR2 SVGAGI. Trimming shortened V by 6 bases and J by 5 bases, and 10 bases separated the two germline ends. The CDR3 is 12 residues long. CDR3 sequence (DNA): TGTGCCAGCAGGCAAAGCGGGGAGACCCAGTACTTC. It codes for CASRQSGETQYF.

The chain has TRBV11-3 and TRBJ2-5; 9 bases map to TRBD1. The CDR3 totals 15 residues. Looked up from germline, CDR1 is SGHNT and CDR2 is YENEEA. The trim removed 5 bases at V and 5 bases at J, leaving 9 bases unmatched. CDR3 sequence: CASSHRGQGSETQYF. For the CDR3, the DNA is TGTGCCAGCAGCCACCGCGGACAGGGGTCCGAGACCCAGTACTTC.

This clone was observed a handful of times. V usage is TRBV29-1 and J usage is TRBJ2-7; D possibly corresponds to TRBD1 (5 bases). The CDR3 runs 12 residues. V was clipped by 4 bases and J by 7 bases, with 14 bases between them. CDR1 SQVTM and CDR2 ANQGSEA come from the germline V gene. As DNA, the CDR3 is TGCAGCGTTGCCGACAGCTTGAGAGAGCAGTACTTC. This translates into CSVADSLREQYF.

This clone was observed a single time. The CDR3 sequence is CASSVVAGGDTGELFF. The DNA of the CDR3 is TGTGCCAGCAGCGTAGTAGCGGGAGGCGACACCGGGGAGCTGTTTTTT. The V and J genes are TRBV9 and TRBJ2-2; 10 bases match TRBD2. V lost 0 bases to trimming and J lost 3 bases; unmatched junction nucleotides: 2. CDR1 SGDLS and CDR2 YYNGEE come from the germline V gene. CDR3 length: 16 amino acids.

J is TRBJ1-2 and V is TRBV7-9; D unresolved. There are 15 residues in the CDR3. CDR1 and CDR2 from the germline V gene are SEHNR and FQNEAQ (reference sequence). V was pared by 3 bases and J by 2 bases, with 13 bases between. The CDR3 region is CASSFASPGNYGYTF. Written as DNA, the CDR3 is TGTGCCAGCAGCTTCGCTTCCCCAGGAAACTATGGCTACACCTTC.

The V gene is TRBV7-6, the J gene TRBJ2-3; 9 bases line up with TRBD2. Germline V CDR1 and CDR2: SGHVS, FNYEAQ. The V and J ends lost 5 bases and 8 bases, in that order; junction bases with no gene match: 11. The CDR3 has 15 residues. The CDR3 sequence is CASSLSSGEGGTQYF. The CDR3 DNA is TGTGCCAGCAGCCTGTCTAGCGGGGAGGGTGGTACGCAGTATTTT.

For the CDR3, the DNA is TGCGCCAGCAGTTTGCCGACTAGCGGGAAGACAGATACGCAGTATTTT. Its translation: CASSLPTSGKTDTQYF. This rearrangement joins TRBV5-1 to TRBJ2-3; 11 nucleotides align to TRBD2. The CDR3 is 16 amino acids. Germline values: CDR1 SGHRS, CDR2 YFSETQ. V dropped 5 bases and J dropped 3; count of bases not matched to a gene: 8.

The rearrangement uses TRBV5-1 and TRBJ1-3; the D is unclear. This CDR3 has 14 residues. V was shortened by 0 bases and J by 8 bases, with 12 bases between the two germline ends. Germline V gene sequence: CDR1 SGHRS, CDR2 YFSETQ. The CDR3 protein is CASSLEGGGDTIYF. As DNA, the CDR3 is TGCGCCAGCAGCTTGGAGGGAGGAGGAGACACCATATATTTT.

This clone was counted a single time. This chain joins TRBV4-3 and TRBJ2-4; D unclear. Germline V gene data show CDR1 as LGHNA and CDR2 as YSLEER. The CDR3 sequence is 14 residues long. V lost 4 bases to trimming and J lost 9 bases, with 16 bases between them. The chain's CDR3 is CASSPIGAYGIQYF. CDR3 nucleotides: TGCGCCAGCAGCCCGATTGGAGCCTACGGCATTCAGTACTTC.

The V and J genes are TRBV5-1 and TRBJ2-7, with 8 bases that match TRBD2. The CDR3 has 17 amino acids. Germline CDR1 SGHRS, CDR2 YFSETQ. V shed 1 base and J 2 bases; nucleotides not matched to a gene: 11. DNA of the CDR3: TGCGCCAGCAGCTTGAGTGTCCCGAGCGGGAGTGCCTACGAGCAGTACTTC. Residues: CASSLSVPSGSAYEQYF.

V gene TRBV28 combines with J gene TRBJ1-1; unclear D gene. Trimming pared 3 bases from V and 10 bases from J, leaving 12 bases between. Germline V CDR1 and CDR2: MDHEN, SYDVKM. CDR3 length: 12 amino acids. The CDR3 protein is CASSLGFRGAFF. The CDR3 DNA reads as TGTGCCAGCAGTTTGGGATTCCGGGGAGCTTTCTTT.